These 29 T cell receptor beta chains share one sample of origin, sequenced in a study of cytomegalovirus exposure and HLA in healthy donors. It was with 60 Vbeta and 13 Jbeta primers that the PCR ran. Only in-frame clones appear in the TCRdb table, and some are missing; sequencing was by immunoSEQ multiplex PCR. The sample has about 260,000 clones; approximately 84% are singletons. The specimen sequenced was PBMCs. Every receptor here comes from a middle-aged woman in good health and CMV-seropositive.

In DNA form, the CDR3 reads TGTGCCAGTAGTTTATCGGGACAGGGACACTATGGCTACACCTTC. It is translated as CASSLSGQGHYGYTF. The chain carries TRBV19 and TRBJ1-2, with TRBD1 matching over 9 bases. Germline trimming cut 5 bases from V and 3 bases from J; bases unmatched to any gene: 7. CDR1 and CDR2 (germline): LNHDA, SQIVND (reference sequence). The CDR3 runs 15 residues.

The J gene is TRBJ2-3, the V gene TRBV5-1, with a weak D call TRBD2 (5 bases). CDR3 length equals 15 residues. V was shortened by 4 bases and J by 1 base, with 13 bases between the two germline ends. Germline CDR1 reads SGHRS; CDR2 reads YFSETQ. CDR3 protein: CASSTLLGGTDTQYF. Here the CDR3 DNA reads TGCGCCAGCAGCACCCTACTAGGTGGCACAGATACGCAGTATTTT.

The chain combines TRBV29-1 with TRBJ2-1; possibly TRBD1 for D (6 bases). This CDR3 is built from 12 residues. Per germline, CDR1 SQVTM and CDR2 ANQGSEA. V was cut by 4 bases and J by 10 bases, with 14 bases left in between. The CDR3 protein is CSVGSRGGEQFF. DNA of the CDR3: TGCAGCGTTGGCTCCAGGGGTGGAGAGCAGTTCTTC.

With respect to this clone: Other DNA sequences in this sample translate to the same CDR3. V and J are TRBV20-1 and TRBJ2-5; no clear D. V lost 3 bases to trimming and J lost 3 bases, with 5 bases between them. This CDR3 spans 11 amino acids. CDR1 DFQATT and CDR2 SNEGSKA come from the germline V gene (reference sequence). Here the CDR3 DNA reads TGCAGTGCTAGCGAGAAAGAGACCCAGTACTTC. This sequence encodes CSASEKETQYF.

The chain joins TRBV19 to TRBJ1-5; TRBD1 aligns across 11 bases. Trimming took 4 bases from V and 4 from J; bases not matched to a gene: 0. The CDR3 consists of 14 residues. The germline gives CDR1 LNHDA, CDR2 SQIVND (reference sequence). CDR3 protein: CASSRDRGNQPQHF. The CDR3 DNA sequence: TGTGCCAGTAGTAGGGACAGGGGGAATCAGCCCCAGCATTTT.

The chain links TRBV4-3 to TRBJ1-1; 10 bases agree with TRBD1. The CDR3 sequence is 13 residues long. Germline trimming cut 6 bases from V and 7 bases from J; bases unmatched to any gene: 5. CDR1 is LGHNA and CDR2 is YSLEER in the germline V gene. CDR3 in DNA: TGCGCCAGCAGGGGACAGGGGACGGGTGAAGCTTTCTTT. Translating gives CASRGQGTGEAFF.

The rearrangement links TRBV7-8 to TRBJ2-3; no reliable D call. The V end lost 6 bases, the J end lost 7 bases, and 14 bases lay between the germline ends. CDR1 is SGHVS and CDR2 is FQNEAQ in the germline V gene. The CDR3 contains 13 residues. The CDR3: CASSSPPVYTQYF. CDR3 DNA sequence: TGTGCCAGCAGTTCCCCCCCGGTGTATACGCAGTATTTT.

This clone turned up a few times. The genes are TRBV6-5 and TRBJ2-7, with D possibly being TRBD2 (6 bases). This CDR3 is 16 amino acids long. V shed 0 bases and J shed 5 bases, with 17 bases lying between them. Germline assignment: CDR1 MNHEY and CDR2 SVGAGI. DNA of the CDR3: TGTGCCAGCAGTTACTCGATCGGCGGGAAGAAGCACGAGCAGTACTTC. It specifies CASSYSIGGKKHEQYF.

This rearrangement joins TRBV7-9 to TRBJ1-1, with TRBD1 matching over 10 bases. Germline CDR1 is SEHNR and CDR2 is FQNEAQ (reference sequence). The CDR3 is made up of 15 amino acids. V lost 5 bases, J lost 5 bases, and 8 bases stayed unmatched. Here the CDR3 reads CASSVSGTGVTEAFF. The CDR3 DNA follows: TGTGCCAGCAGCGTTTCCGGGACAGGGGTAACTGAAGCTTTCTTT.

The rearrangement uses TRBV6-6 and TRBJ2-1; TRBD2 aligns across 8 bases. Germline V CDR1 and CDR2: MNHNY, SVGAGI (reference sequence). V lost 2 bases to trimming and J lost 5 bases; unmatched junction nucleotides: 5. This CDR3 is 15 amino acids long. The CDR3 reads CASSYDRTSHNEQFF. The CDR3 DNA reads TGTGCCAGCAGTTACGACCGGACTAGCCACAATGAGCAGTTCTTC.

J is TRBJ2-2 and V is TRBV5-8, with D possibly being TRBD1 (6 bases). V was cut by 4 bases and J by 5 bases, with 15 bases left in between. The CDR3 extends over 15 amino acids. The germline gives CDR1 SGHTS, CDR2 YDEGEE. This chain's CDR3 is CASSGRQEKTGELFF. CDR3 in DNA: TGTGCCAGCAGCGGGAGACAGGAGAAGACCGGGGAGCTGTTTTTT.

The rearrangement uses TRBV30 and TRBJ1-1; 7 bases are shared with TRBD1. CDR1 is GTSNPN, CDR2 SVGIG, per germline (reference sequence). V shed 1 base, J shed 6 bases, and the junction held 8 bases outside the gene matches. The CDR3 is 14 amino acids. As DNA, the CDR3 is TGTGCCTGGAGTGCCGACAGGGTAATGCCTGAAGCTTTCTTT. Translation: CAWSADRVMPEAFF.

This chain's CDR3 is CASSLWGGTGRSTEAFF. The CDR3 bases are TGTGCCAGCAGTTTGTGGGGGGGGACAGGGAGAAGTACTGAAGCTTTCTTT. The chain joins TRBV28 to TRBJ1-1, with 9 positions matching TRBD1. There are 17 residues in the CDR3. V was pared by 3 bases and J by 5 bases, with 13 bases of the junction left unmatched. Per the germline V gene, CDR1 is MDHEN and CDR2 is SYDVKM.

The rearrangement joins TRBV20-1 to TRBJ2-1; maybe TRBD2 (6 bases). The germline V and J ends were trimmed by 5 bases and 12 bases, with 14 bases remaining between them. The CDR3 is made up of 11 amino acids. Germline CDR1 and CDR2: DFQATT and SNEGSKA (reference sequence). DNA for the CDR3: TGCAGTGCTCAGCGACTAGTTATGCAGTTCTTC. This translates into CSAQRLVMQFF.

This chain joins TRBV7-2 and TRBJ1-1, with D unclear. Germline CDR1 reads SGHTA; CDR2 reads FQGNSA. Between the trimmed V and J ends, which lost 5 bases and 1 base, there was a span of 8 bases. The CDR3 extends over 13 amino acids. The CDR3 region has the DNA TGTGCCAGCAGCCCCGTCTCGAACACTGAAGCTTTCTTT. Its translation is CASSPVSNTEAFF.

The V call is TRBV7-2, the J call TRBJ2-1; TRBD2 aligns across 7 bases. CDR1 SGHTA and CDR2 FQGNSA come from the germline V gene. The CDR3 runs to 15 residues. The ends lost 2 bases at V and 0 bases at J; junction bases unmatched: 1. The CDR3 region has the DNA TGTGCCAGCAGCTTAAGCGGGATCTCCTACAATGAGCAGTTCTTC. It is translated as CASSLSGISYNEQFF.

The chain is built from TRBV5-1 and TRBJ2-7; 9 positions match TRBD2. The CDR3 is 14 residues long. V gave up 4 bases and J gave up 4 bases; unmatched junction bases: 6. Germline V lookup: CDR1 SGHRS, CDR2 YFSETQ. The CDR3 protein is CASSASGISYEQYF. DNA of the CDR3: TGCGCCAGCAGCGCTAGCGGGATCTCGTACGAGCAGTACTTC.

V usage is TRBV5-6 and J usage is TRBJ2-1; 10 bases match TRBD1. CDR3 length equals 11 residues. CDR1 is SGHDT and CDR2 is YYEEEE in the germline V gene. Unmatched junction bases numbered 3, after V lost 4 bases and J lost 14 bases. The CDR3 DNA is TGTGCCAGCAGCCCCGGGACAGGGGAGTTCTTC. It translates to CASSPGTGEFF. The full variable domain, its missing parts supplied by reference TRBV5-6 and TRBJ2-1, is DAGVTQSPTHLIKTRGQQVTLRCSPKSGHDTVSWYQQALGQGPQFIFQYYEEEERQRGNFPDRFSGHQFPNYSSELNVNALLLGDSALYLCASSPGTGEFFGPGTRLTVL.

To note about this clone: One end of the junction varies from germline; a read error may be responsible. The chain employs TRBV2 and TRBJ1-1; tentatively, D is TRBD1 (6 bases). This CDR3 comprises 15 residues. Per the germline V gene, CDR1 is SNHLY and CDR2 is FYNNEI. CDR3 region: CASREGTTMNTEAFF. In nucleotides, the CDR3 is TGTGCCAGCAGGGAAGGGACAACCATGAACACTGAAGCTTTCTTT.

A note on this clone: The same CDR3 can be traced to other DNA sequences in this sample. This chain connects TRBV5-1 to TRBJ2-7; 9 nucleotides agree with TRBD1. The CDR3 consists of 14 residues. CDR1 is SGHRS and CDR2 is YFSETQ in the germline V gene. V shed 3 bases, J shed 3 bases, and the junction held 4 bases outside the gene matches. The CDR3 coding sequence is TGCGCCAGCAGCTCGACAGGGGGTAGCTACGAGCAGTACTTC. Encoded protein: CASSSTGGSYEQYF.

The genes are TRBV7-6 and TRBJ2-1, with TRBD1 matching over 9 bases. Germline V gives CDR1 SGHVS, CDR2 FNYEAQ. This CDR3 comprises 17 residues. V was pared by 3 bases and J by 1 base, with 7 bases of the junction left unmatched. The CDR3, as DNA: TGTGCCAGCAGCTTGGACGGGACAGGGACTTCCTACAATGAGCAGTTCTTC. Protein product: CASSLDGTGTSYNEQFF.

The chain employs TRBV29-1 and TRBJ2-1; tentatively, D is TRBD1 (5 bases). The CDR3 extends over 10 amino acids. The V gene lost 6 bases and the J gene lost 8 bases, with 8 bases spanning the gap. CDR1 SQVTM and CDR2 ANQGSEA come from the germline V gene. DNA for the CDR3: TGCAGCGTCAGGGAATATGAGCAGTTCTTC. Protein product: CSVREYEQFF.

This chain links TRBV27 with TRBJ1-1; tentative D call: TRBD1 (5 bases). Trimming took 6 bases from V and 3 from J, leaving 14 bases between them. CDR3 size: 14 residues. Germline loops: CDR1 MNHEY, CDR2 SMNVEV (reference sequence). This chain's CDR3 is CASRNRGMHTEAFF. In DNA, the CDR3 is TGTGCCAGCAGAAATAGGGGAATGCACACTGAAGCTTTCTTT.

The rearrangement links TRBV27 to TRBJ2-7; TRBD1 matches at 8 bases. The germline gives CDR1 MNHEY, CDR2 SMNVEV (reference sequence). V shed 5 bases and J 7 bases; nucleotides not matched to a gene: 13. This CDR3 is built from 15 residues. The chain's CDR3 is CASSPGQGGSWEQYF. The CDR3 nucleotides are TGTGCCAGCAGTCCAGGACAGGGTGGGTCTTGGGAGCAGTACTTC.

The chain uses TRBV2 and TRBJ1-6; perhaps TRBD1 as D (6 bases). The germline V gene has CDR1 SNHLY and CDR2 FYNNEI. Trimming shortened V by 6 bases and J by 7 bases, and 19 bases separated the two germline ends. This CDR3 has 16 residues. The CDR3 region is CASRKVVQGGNSPLHF. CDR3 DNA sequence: TGTGCCAGCAGGAAGGTGGTACAGGGTGGGAATTCACCCCTCCACTTT.

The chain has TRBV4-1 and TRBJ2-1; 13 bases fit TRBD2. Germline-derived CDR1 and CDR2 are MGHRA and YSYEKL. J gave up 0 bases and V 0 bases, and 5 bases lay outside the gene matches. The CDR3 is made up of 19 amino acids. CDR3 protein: CASSQEGLAGASSYNEQFF. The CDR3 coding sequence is TGCGCCAGCAGCCAAGAAGGACTAGCGGGAGCGAGCTCCTACAATGAGCAGTTCTTC.

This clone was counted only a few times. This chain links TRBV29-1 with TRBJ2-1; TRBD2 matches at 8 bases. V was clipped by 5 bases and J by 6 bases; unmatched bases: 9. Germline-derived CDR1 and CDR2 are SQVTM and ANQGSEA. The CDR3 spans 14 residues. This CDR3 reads CSVISGSGSNEQFF. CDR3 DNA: TGCAGCGTTATAAGCGGGAGTGGGTCCAATGAGCAGTTCTTC.

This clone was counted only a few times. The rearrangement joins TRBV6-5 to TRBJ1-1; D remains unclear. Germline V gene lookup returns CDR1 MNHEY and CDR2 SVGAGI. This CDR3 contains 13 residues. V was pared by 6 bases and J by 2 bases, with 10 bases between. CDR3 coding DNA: TGTGCCAGCAGCCCTTTATTTAACACTGAAGCTTTCTTT. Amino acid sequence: CASSPLFNTEAFF.

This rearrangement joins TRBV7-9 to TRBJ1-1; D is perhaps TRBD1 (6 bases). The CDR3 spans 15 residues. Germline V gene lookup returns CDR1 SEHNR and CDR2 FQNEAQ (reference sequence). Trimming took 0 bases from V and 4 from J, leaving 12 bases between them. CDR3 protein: CASSLAQGRGTEAFF. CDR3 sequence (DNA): TGTGCCAGCAGCTTAGCGCAGGGGAGGGGCACTGAAGCTTTCTTT.